This TCR beta chain stems from a study of radiotherapy plus CTLA-4 blockade in lung cancer. Study background: 15% to 20% of patients responded objectively, and about 30% achieved disease control.

Measured with immunoSEQ multiplex PCR; TCRdb has only the in-frame clones, and not every one. The sample has 65,000 to 90,000 clones, roughly 87% seen once. V lost 5 bases to trimming and J lost 5 bases; unmatched junction nucleotides: 2. This CDR3 has 13 amino acids. The germline gives CDR1 MNHEY, CDR2 SMNVEV (reference sequence). Chemo-refractory metastatic non-small-cell lung cancer patients were treated with focal radiation plus CTLA-4 blockade with ipilimumab. Source: peripheral blood, taken from a patient treated with radiotherapy plus ipilimumab. The chain couples TRBV27 to TRBJ1-1; TRBD1 aligns across 10 bases. The origin of this receptor is a human donor with non-small cell lung cancer that progressed on radiotherapy plus ipilimumab. CDR3 DNA sequence: TGTGCCAGCAGTGTGGACAGGGGGACTGAAGCTTTCTTT. Protein sequence: CASSVDRGTEAFF.